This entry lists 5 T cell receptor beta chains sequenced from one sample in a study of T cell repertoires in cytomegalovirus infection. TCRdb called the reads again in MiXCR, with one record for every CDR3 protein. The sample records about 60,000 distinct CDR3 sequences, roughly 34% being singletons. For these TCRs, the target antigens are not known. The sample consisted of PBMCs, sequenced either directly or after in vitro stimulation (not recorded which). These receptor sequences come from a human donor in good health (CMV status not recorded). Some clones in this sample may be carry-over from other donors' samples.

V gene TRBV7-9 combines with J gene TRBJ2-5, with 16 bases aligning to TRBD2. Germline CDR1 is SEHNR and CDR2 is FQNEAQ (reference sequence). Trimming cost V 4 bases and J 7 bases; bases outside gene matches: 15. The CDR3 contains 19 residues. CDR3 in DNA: TGTGCCAGCAGCTCCACGGGACTAGCGGGAGGGCCAAGGTGGGGGACCCAGTACTTC. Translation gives CASSSTGLAGGPRWGTQYF.

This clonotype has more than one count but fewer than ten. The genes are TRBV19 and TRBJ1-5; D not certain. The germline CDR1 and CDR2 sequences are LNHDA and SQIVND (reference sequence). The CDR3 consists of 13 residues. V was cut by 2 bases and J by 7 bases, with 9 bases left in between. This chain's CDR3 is CASSITGQQPQHF. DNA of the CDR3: TGTGCCAGTAGTATAACGGGCCAGCAGCCCCAGCATTTT.

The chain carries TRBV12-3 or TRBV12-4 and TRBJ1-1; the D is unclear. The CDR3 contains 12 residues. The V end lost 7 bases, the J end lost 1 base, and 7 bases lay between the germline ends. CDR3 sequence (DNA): TGTGCCAGCACCTTGGGGAACACTGAAGCTTTCTTT. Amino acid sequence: CASTLGNTEAFF.

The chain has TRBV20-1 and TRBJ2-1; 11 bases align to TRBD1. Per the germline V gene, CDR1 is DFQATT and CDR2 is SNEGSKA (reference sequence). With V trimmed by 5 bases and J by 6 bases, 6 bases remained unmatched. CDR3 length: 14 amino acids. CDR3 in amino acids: CSAGGGTGGNEQFF. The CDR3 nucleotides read TGCAGTGCTGGGGGTGGGACAGGGGGCAATGAGCAGTTCTTC.

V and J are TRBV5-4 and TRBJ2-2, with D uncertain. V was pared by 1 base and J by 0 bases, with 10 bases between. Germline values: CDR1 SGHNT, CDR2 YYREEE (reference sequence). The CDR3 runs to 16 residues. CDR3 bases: TGTGCCAGCAGCTTGAGGCAGTCCGCGAACACCGGGGAGCTGTTTTTT. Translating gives CASSLRQSANTGELFF.